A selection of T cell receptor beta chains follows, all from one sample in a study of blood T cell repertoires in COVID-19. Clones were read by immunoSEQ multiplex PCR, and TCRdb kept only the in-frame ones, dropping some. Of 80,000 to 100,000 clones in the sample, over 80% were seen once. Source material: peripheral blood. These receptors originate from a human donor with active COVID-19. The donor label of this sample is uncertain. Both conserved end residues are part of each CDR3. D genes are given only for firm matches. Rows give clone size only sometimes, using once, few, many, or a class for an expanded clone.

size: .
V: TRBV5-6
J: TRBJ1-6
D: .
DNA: TGTGCCAGCAGCTTGGCCATTTCACCCCTCCACTTT
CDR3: CASSLAISPLHF

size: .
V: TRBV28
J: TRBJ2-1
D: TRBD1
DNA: TGTGCCAGCAGGAGAGGACAGGGGGCATACCGCCAGTTCTTC
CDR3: CASRRGQGAYRQFF

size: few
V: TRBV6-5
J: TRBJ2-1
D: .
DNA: TGTGCCAGCAAGGTCGGAGGGGTCGGCGATGAGCAGTTCTTC
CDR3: CASKVGGVGDEQFF

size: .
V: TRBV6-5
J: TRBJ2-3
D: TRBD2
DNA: TGTGCCAGCAAACGGGGGGGCAACACAGATACGCAGTATTTT
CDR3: CASKRGGNTDTQYF

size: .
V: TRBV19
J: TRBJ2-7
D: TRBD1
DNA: TGTGCCAGTAGTATCGGGACAGACTACGAGCAGTACTTC
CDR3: CASSIGTDYEQYF

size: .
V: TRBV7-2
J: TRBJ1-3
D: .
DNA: TGTGCCAGCAGCTACAGGGTGGGCTCTGGAAACACCATATATTTT
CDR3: CASSYRVGSGNTIYF

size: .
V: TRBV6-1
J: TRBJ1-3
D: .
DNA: TGTGCCAGCAGTGAAGAAACAGGCTGGGTTTATGGAAACACCATATATTTT
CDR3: CASSEETGWVYGNTIYF

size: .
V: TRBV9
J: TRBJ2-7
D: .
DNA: TGTGCCAGCAGCGTAGGGCAGGGAATTATCTACGAGCAGTACTTC
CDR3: CASSVGQGIIYEQYF

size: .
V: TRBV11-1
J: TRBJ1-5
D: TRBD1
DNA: TGTGCCAGCAGCCCGGGACAGAATCAGCCCCAGCATTTT
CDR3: CASSPGQNQPQHF

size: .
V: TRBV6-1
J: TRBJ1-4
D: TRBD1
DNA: TGTGCCAGCAGTGAAACCGGGACAGTTAATGAAAAACTGTTTTTT
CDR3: CASSETGTVNEKLFF

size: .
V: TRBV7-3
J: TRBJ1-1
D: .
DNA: TGTGCCAGCAGCTACGGACGGGAGAACACTGAAGCTTTCTTT
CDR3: CASSYGRENTEAFF

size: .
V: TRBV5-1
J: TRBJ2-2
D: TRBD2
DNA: TGCGCCAGCAGCAGACTAGCGGGGGGCCTTCGTTCCGGGGAGCTGTTTTTT
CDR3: CASSRLAGGLRSGELFF

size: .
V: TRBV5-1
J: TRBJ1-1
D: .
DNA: TGCGCCAGCAGCTTGAAGGGCGGACTTAATGATGAAGCTTTCTTT
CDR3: CASSLKGGLNDEAFF

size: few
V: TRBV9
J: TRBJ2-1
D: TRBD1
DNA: TGTGCCAGCAGCTCAGGACAGGGGAGGTATAATGAGCAGTTCTTC
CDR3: CASSSGQGRYNEQFF

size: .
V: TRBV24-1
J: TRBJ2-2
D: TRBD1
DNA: TGTGCCACCAGTGAACCAGGGGGACCCGGGGAGCTGTTTTTT
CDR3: CATSEPGGPGELFF

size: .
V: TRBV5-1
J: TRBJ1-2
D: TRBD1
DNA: TGCGCCAGCAGCTTGGCTTTGACAGGGACTAACTATGGCTACACCTTC
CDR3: CASSLALTGTNYGYTF

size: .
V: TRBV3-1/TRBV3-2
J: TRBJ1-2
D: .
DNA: TGTGCCAGCAGCCTTATGGGACTGCCTAACTATGGCTACACCTTC
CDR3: CASSLMGLPNYGYTF

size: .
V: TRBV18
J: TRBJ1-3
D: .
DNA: TGTGCCAGCTCAGCAGGGGCCCCTAAGGCTGGAAACACCATATATTTT
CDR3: CASSAGAPKAGNTIYF

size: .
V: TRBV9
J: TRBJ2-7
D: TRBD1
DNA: TGTGCCAGCAGCGTAGGTGGGCAGGGGGCTTACGAGCAGTACTTC
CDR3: CASSVGGQGAYEQYF

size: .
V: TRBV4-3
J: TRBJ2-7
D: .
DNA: TGCGCCAGCAGCCAAGACAGGGGCTCCTACGAGCAGTACTTC
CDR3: CASSQDRGSYEQYF

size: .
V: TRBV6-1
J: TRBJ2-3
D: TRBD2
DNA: TGTGCCAGCAGTGAACCCCGTGTAGCGGGAGGTACAGATACGCAGTATTTT
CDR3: CASSEPRVAGGTDTQYF

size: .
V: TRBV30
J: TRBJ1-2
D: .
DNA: TGTGCCTGGAGGAGGGGCTACACCTTC
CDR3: CAWRRGYTF

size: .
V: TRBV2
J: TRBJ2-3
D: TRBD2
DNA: TGTGCCAGCAGTGAAGGTCGGACTAGCGCGAGCACAGATACGCAGTATTTT
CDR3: CASSEGRTSASTDTQYF

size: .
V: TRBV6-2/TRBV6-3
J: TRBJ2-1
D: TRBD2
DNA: TGTGCCAGCAGTTACTCGACTAGCGGGGGATTGGGTGAGCAGTTCTTC
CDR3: CASSYSTSGGLGEQFF

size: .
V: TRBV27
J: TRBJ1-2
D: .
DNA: TGTGCCAGCAGGGGCATAACAAATGGAGGCTACACCTTC
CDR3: CASRGITNGGYTF

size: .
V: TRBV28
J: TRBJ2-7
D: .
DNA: TGTGCCAGCAGTCCCGGGGGTGGGTGGAGGGTCTCCTACGAGCAGTACTTC
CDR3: CASSPGGGWRVSYEQYF

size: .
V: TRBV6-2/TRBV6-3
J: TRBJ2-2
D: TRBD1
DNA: TGTGCCAGCAGCCTGACAGGGGGCGACGGGGAGCTGTTTTTT
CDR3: CASSLTGGDGELFF

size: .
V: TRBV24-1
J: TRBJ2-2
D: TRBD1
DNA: TGTGCCACCAGCCGGACAGGGAGCACCGGGGAGCTGTTTTTT
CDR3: CATSRTGSTGELFF

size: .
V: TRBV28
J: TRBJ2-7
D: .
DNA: TGTGCCAGCAGTCCCGGGGGTACTCCCTACGAGCAGTACTTC
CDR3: CASSPGGTPYEQYF

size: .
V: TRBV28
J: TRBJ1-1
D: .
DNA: TGTGCCAGCAGTTTTCCAGCGGCGAACACTGAAGCTTTCTTT
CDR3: CASSFPAANTEAFF

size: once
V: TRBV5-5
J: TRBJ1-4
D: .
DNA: TGTGCCAGCAGCCTCGGGAGAACCTCCCGGGGCCATAATGAAAAACTGTTTTTT
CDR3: CASSLGRTSRGHNEKLFF

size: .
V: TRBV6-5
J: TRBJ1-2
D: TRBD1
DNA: TGTGCCTCTTCGGACAGGGGGCGAATATACTATGGCTACACCTTC
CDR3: CASSDRGRIYYGYTF

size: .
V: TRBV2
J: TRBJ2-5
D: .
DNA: TGTGCCAGCAGTGAAGTGGGCGAGACCCAGTACTTC
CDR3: CASSEVGETQYF

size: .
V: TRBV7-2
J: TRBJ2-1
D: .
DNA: TGTGCCAGCAGCTTAGCGGGGGGTCCCTACAATGAGCAGTTCTTC
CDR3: CASSLAGGPYNEQFF

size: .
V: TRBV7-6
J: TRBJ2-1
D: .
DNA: TGTGCCAGCAGCCAAACCGGGACTGGGTACAATGAGCAGTTCTTC
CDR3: CASSQTGTGYNEQFF

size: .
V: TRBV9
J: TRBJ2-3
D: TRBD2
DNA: TGTGCCAGCAGCGTAGAGGGACTAGTAACAGATACGCAGTATTTT
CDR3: CASSVEGLVTDTQYF

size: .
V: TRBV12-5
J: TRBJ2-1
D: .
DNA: TGTGCTAGTGGTTTGGTACGATTCGGGGGACGGAGGATAGGGCTCGGACTCAATGAGCAGTTCTTC
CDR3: CASGLVRFGGRRIGLGLNEQFF

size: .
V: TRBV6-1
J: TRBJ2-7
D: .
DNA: TGTGCCCGCAGTGAACCGGGTAACGAGCAGTACTTC
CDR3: CARSEPGNEQYF

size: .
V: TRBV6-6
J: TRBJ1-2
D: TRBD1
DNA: TGTGCCAGCAGTTACTCGACAGGGGATATAGGCTACACCTTC
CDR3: CASSYSTGDIGYTF

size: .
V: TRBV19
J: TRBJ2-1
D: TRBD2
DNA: TGTGCCAGTAGTATAAATCTAGCGGGGGGGCCCAATGAGCAGTTCTTC
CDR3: CASSINLAGGPNEQFF

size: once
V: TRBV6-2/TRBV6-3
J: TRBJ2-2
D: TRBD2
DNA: TGTGCCAGCAGTTACCAGGCTAGCGGGGGATACACCGGGGAGCTGTTTTTT
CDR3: CASSYQASGGYTGELFF

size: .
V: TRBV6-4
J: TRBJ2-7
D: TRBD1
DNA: TGTGCCAGCAGCGTCATTCCGGACAGGGCGGGGGAGCAGTACTTC
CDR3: CASSVIPDRAGEQYF

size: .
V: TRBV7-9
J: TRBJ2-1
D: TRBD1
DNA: TGTGCCAGCAGCCCCAGGACAGGTAGGAACTACAATGAGCAGTTCTTC
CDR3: CASSPRTGRNYNEQFF

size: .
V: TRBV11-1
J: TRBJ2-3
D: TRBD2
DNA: TGTGCCAGCAGTTCCCTAGCGGGGGGTCGCACAGATACGCAGTATTTT
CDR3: CASSSLAGGRTDTQYF

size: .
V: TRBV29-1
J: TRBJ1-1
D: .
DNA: TGCAGCATCCCAGGGGAGAACACTGAAGCTTTCTTT
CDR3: CSIPGENTEAFF

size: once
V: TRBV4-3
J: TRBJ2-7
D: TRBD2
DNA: TGCGCCAGCAGCCAAGAACCTAGCGGGGGCATCGACGAGCAGTACTTC
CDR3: CASSQEPSGGIDEQYF

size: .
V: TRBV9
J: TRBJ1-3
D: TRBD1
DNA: TGTGCCAGCAGCGTAGAGACAGGGCTTGGAAACACCATATATTTT
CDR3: CASSVETGLGNTIYF

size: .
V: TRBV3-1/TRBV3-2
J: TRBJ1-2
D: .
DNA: TGTGCCAGCAGCCAAGTGACAGACCCATACTATGGCTACACCTTC
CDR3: CASSQVTDPYYGYTF

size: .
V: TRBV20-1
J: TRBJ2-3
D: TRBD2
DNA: TGCAGTGCTAGTTATGGGGTTGCGGGGGTAAACACAGATACGCAGTATTTT
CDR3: CSASYGVAGVNTDTQYF

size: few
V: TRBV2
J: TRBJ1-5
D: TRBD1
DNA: TGTGCCAGCAGTTGGGGACAGGGAGGGCGTCAGCCCCAGCATTTT
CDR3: CASSWGQGGRQPQHF

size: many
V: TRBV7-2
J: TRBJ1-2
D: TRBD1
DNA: TGTGCCAGCAGCTTAGTGGGCAGGGGGGACTCAGGCTACACCTTC
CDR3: CASSLVGRGDSGYTF

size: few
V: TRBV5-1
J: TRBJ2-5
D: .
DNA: TGCGCCAGCAGCGCGACTAGATCTAACCAAGAGACCCAGTACTTC
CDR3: CASSATRSNQETQYF

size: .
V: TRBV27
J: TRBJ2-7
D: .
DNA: TGTGCCAGCGGGTCGACACGCTCGATGCAGTACTTC
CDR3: CASGSTRSMQYF

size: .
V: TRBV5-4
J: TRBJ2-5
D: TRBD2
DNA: TGTGCCAGCAGGGATCAGCGGGGGGGCACGGAGACCCAGTACTTC
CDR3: CASRDQRGGTETQYF

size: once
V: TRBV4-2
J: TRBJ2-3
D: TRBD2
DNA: TGTGCCAGCAGCCAGGGAGGGGCTGGTTCAGATACGCAGTATTTT
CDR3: CASSQGGAGSDTQYF

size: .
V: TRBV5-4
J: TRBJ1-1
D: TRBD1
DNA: TGTGCCAGCAGCTTGCTTGCAGGGGGAAGAACTGAAGCTTTCTTT
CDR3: CASSLLAGGRTEAFF